This T cell receptor (beta chain) was sequenced for a study of blood T cell repertoires in COVID-19. Here immunoSEQ multiplex PCR was the method, and the copy in TCRdb shows in-frame clones only, minus some. The sample has roughly 230,000 clones; around 82% are singletons. The V segment lost 3 bases and the J segment 5 bases; nucleotides outside the gene matches: 4. CDR1 is SGHAT, CDR2 FQNNGV, per germline. The CDR3 is made up of 14 amino acids. The sequence was collected from a man in his fifties or sixties who had recovered from COVID-19. V usage is TRBV11-2 and J usage is TRBJ2-7, with 10 bases identical to TRBD1. The sequencing sample was made of PBMCs or T cells enriched from blood (not recorded which). CDR3 sequence (DNA): TGTGCCAGCAGCTTTGGGGACAGGGGACACGAGCAGTACTTC. Amino acids: CASSFGDRGHEQYF.